This TCR beta chain was retrieved from a study of cytomegalovirus exposure and HLA in healthy donors. Trimming took 4 bases from V and 5 from J, leaving 20 bases between them. CDR3 size: 15 residues. Germline V gene lookup returns CDR1 GTSNPN and CDR2 SVGIG (reference sequence). TCRdb's copy holds only in-frame clones and misses some; the assay was immunoSEQ multiplex PCR. Among about 200,000 clones listed, about 83% were seen once. The V call is TRBV30, the J call TRBJ2-5, with D possibly matching TRBD2 (5 bases). Sequencing was done on a sample of PBMCs. This TCR derives from a woman under 30 in good health and CMV-seronegative. CDR3 sequence: CAWNSGTYVAETQYF. As DNA, the CDR3 is TGTGCCTGGAACAGCGGAACCTATGTAGCGGAGACCCAGTACTTC.